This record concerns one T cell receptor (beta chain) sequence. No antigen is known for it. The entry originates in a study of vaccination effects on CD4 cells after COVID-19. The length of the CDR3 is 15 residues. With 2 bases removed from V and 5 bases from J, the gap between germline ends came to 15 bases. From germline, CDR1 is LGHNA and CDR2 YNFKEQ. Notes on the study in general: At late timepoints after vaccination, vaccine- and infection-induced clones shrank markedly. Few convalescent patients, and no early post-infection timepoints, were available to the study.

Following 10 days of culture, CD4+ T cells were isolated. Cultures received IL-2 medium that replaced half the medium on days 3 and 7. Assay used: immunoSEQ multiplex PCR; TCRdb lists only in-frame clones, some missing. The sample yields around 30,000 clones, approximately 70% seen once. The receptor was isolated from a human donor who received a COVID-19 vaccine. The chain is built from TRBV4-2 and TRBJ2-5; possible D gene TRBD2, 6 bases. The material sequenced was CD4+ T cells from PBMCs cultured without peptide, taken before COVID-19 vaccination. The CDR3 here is CASSQPMTSYETQYF. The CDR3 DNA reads TGTGCCAGCAGCCAACCAATGACTAGTTACGAGACCCAGTACTTC.